These 21 T cell receptor beta chains were sequenced from one sample in a study of stem cell transplantation in POMP-related autoinflammatory disease. TCRdb's copy holds only in-frame clones and misses some; the assay was immunoSEQ multiplex PCR. Of tens of thousands of clones in the sample, around 90% were seen once. Specimen: CD4+ T cells from PBMCs, collected after stem cell transplantation. Source of these receptors: a human patient with POMP-related autoinflammation and immune dysregulation (PRAID). The graft donor may be the source of some T cells.

The chain links TRBV24-1 to TRBJ2-5; TRBD1 aligns across 7 bases. V shed 2 bases and J 2 bases; nucleotides not matched to a gene: 13. The CDR3 sequence is 18 residues long. CDR1 and CDR2 (germline): KGHDR, SFDVKD. In DNA, the CDR3 is TGTGCCACCAGTGATTCCCCGACAGGGCGAATACTTCAAGAGACCCAGTACTTC. Residues: CATSDSPTGRILQETQYF.

The CDR3, as DNA: TGTGCCAGTAGTATAACGACGCAGACGTACGGCTACACCTTC. As protein: CASSITTQTYGYTF. The chain is built from TRBV19 and TRBJ1-2; D gene unclear. Germline V gives CDR1 LNHDA, CDR2 SQIVND (reference sequence). The V end lost 2 bases, the J end lost 8 bases, and 15 bases lay between the germline ends. The CDR3 covers 14 residues.

The rearrangement uses TRBV7-9 and TRBJ2-5, with D possibly being TRBD1 (6 bases). This CDR3 is built from 12 residues. The germline V gene encodes CDR1 SEHNR and CDR2 FQNEAQ (reference sequence). Trimming cost V 5 bases and J 5 bases, with 9 bases left between them. CDR3 DNA sequence: TGTGCCAGCAGCCGAGACAGGGAGACCCAGTACTTC. This codes for CASSRDRETQYF. The entire variable domain, with the rest obtained from reference TRBV7-9 and TRBJ2-5, is as follows: DTGVSQNPRHKITKRGQNVTFRCDPISEHNRLYWYRQTLGQGPEFLTYFQNEAQLEKSRLLSDRFSAERPKGSFSTLEIQRTEQGDSAMYLCASSRDRETQYFGPGTRLLVL.

The chain couples TRBV5-1 to TRBJ1-1; unclear D gene. The germline V gene encodes CDR1 SGHRS and CDR2 YFSETQ. This CDR3 has 11 residues. V was clipped by 1 base and J by 12 bases, with 10 bases between them. The chain's CDR3 is CASSLRQLTFF. CDR3 in DNA: TGCGCCAGCAGCTTGAGGCAGTTAACTTTCTTT.

The V call is TRBV27, the J call TRBJ2-7; D is ambiguous. The germline V and J ends were trimmed by 4 bases and 6 bases, with 13 bases remaining between them. Germline V gene sequence: CDR1 MNHEY, CDR2 SMNVEV (reference sequence). This CDR3 is 13 amino acids long. Here the CDR3 DNA reads TGTGCCAGCAGTTCTGCTGTGGGTTCCGAGCAGTACTTC. It yields the protein CASSSAVGSEQYF.

To note about this clone: Germline and junction disagree at one end, which may indicate a read error. The chain employs TRBV6-1 and TRBJ2-1; D is uncertain. Germline V gene sequence: CDR1 MNHNS, CDR2 SASEGT. CDR3 length equals 10 residues. The CDR3 region is CASSEATSLF. CDR3 in DNA: TGTGCCAGCAGTGAAGCTACATCCCTCTTC.

This clone was counted a few times. The chain employs TRBV5-1 and TRBJ1-1; possibly TRBD1 for D (6 bases). Looked up from germline, CDR1 is SGHRS and CDR2 is YFSETQ. This CDR3 is built from 15 residues. Trimming removed 5 bases from V and 5 bases from J, with 19 bases in between. The CDR3 protein is CASRIGTLGLTEAFF. CDR3 DNA sequence: TGCGCCAGCAGAATCGGGACATTGGGGTTGACTGAAGCTTTCTTT.

CDR3 in DNA: TGTGTCAGAAGCTTAAGGGACAGCCACGGAGCACCCCTCCACTTT. Protein: CVRSLRDSHGAPLHF. V and J are TRBV7-5 and TRBJ1-6; TRBD1, as called in the table, went unchecked against the DNA. TRBV7-5 is termed a pseudogene. The CDR3 covers 15 residues.

V gene TRBV18 combines with J gene TRBJ2-3; D may be TRBD2 (6 bases). This CDR3 has 16 residues. With 1 base removed from V and 1 base from J, the gap between germline ends came to 12 bases. The germline V gene has CDR1 KGHSH and CDR2 LQKENI. The DNA for the CDR3 is TGTGCCAGCTCACCACTAGCCGGGAGTCGCACAGATACGCAGTATTTT. It specifies CASSPLAGSRTDTQYF.

This clone has a handful of counts. V gene TRBV3-1 (or the pseudogene TRBV3-2) combines with J gene TRBJ1-5; D ambiguous. Trimming removed 8 bases at V and 4 bases at J, with 18 bases between. CDR1 is LGHDT, CDR2 YNNKEL, per germline (reference sequence). The CDR3 is 15 amino acids. The CDR3 bases are TGTGCCAGCGGCCCCGGCAGAGGCTGGAATCAGCCCCAGCATTTT. As protein: CASGPGRGWNQPQHF.

The sample holds one count of this clone. The chain combines TRBV19 with TRBJ1-1; D might be TRBD1 (6 bases). Trimming took 7 bases from V and 0 from J, leaving 12 bases between them. The CDR3 runs to 14 residues. Germline assignment: CDR1 LNHDA and CDR2 SQIVND (reference sequence). This chain's CDR3 is CASTLTGLNTEAFF. In DNA, the CDR3 is TGTGCCAGTACTCTGACAGGCTTGAACACTGAAGCTTTCTTT.

J is TRBJ2-7 and V is TRBV15; D is undetermined. CDR1 is LNHNV, CDR2 YYDKDF, per germline (reference sequence). The CDR3 runs to 15 residues. V gave up 0 bases and J gave up 2 bases, with 11 bases separating them. CDR3 amino acids: CATSRDPGRAYEQYV. The CDR3 coding sequence is TGTGCCACCAGCAGAGATCCGGGCCGGGCCTACGAGCAGTACGTC.

J is TRBJ1-3 and V is TRBV2; D is undetermined. The CDR3 is 13 residues long. Trimming removed 1 base at V and 4 bases at J, with 5 bases between. In germline, CDR1 is SNHLY, CDR2 FYNNEI. The CDR3, as DNA: TGTGCCAGCAGTGAAGAATCCGGAAACACCATATATTTT. It encodes CASSEESGNTIYF. Drawing the rest from reference TRBV2 and TRBJ1-3, the complete variable domain is EPEVTQTPSHQVTQMGQEVILRCVPISNHLYFYWYRQILGQKVEFLVSFYNNEISEKSEIFDDQFSVERPDGSNFTLKIRSTKLEDSAMYFCASSEESGNTIYFGEGSWLTVV.

Only one count was recorded for this clone. The chain couples TRBV19 to TRBJ1-1, with 7 positions matching TRBD1. CDR1 is LNHDA and CDR2 is SQIVND in the germline V gene (reference sequence). The CDR3 covers 15 residues. Trimming took 2 bases from V and 0 from J; bases not matched to a gene: 3. CDR3: CASSIRGQMNTEAFF. DNA for the CDR3: TGTGCCAGTAGTATAAGGGGGCAGATGAACACTGAAGCTTTCTTT.

The chain joins TRBV5-5 to TRBJ1-2, with D maybe TRBD1 (5 bases). The germline V and J ends were trimmed by 0 bases and 1 base, with 10 bases remaining between them. Germline values: CDR1 SGHKS, CDR2 YYEKEE (reference sequence). The CDR3 length is 15 residues. CDR3 residues: CASSLADTNNYGYTF. The CDR3 DNA reads as TGTGCCAGCAGCTTGGCGGACACCAATAACTATGGCTACACCTTC. Combining the CDR3 with reference TRBV5-5 and TRBJ1-2 gives the whole variable domain DAGVTQSPTHLIKTRGQQVTLRCSPISGHKSVSWYQQVLGQGPQFIFQYYEKEERGRGNFPDRFSARQFPNYSSELNVNALLLGDSALYLCASSLADTNNYGYTFGSGTRLTVV.

J is TRBJ1-2 and V is TRBV21-1. TRBV21-1 is assigned pseudogene status. The CDR3 has 15 residues. This CDR3 is CASSKYVRPNYGYTF. DNA for the CDR3: TGTGCCAGCAGCAAATACGTGCGGCCTAACTATGGCTACACCTTC.

The rearrangement links TRBV11-2 to TRBJ2-2; D not resolved. The CDR3 spans 15 residues. Germline V CDR1 and CDR2: SGHAT, FQNNGV. V lost 0 bases and J 6 bases, leaving 11 bases between the germline ends. CDR3: CASSLDRSRAGELFF. CDR3 coding DNA: TGTGCCAGCAGCTTAGACAGGTCCCGGGCCGGGGAGCTGTTTTTT.

The rearrangement joins TRBV19 to TRBJ1-4, with 8 bases lining up with TRBD1. The CDR3 loop spans 14 amino acids. CDR1 and CDR2 (germline): LNHDA, SQIVND (reference sequence). V trimming: 2 bases; J trimming: 12 bases; junction bases outside the gene matches: 8. This chain's CDR3 is CASSIRQGRSELFF. DNA of the CDR3: TGTGCCAGTAGTATACGACAGGGGAGGTCCGAACTGTTTTTT.

This clone occurred once. The chain combines TRBV7-9 with TRBJ2-1, with D tentatively TRBD2 (6 bases). V was cut by 1 base and J by 9 bases, with 10 bases left in between. Germline V CDR1 and CDR2: SEHNR, FQNEAQ (reference sequence). There are 13 residues in the CDR3. CDR3 region: CASSLVAGSEQFF. In nucleotides, the CDR3 is TGTGCCAGCAGCTTAGTGGCGGGAAGTGAGCAGTTCTTC.

A few counts support this clone. The rearrangement joins TRBV5-1 to TRBJ1-6, with no clear D. The CDR3 spans 19 residues. V shed 1 base and J shed 0 bases, with 17 bases lying between them. The germline gives CDR1 SGHRS, CDR2 YFSETQ. CDR3 protein: CASSLTPNPTGSYNSPLHF. The CDR3 nucleotides read TGCGCCAGCAGCTTGACCCCGAACCCCACGGGCTCCTATAATTCACCCCTCCACTTT. Supplemented by reference TRBV5-1 and TRBJ1-6, the full variable domain reads KAGVTQTPRYLIKTRGQQVTLSCSPISGHRSVSWYQQTPGQGLQFLFEYFSETQRNKGNFPGRFSGRQFSNSRSEMNVSTLELGDSALYLCASSLTPNPTGSYNSPLHFGNGTRLTVT.

This chain links TRBV10-3 with TRBJ2-1, with a tentative D call TRBD2 (5 bases). V shed 10 bases and J shed 3 bases, with 16 bases lying between them. Germline CDR1 reads ENHRY; CDR2 reads SYGVKD. The CDR3 is 14 amino acids. CDR3 region: CANRFSDVYNEQFF. CDR3 in DNA: TGTGCCAACCGATTTAGCGATGTCTACAATGAGCAGTTCTTC.